Below, 28 T cell receptor beta chains from the same sample are listed, as sequenced in a study of cytomegalovirus exposure and HLA in healthy donors. A multiplex PCR was run with 60 Vbeta primers and 13 Jbeta primers. The method was immunoSEQ multiplex PCR; TCRdb's version includes in-frame clones alone and lacks a portion of them. The profile shows approximately 130,000 clones, over 70% of them singletons. Source material: PBMCs. These TCRs come from a woman aged 18-29 years in good health and CMV-seronegative.

CDR3 protein: CASSGEQEGTFGSDTQYF. The CDR3 bases are TGCGCCAGCAGCGGGGAACAGGAAGGGACATTTGGTTCCGATACGCAGTATTTT. The genes are TRBV5-1 and TRBJ2-3; tentatively, D is TRBD1 (6 bases). The CDR3 sequence is 18 residues long. Trimming took off 4 bases at V and 6 bases at J, with 27 bases between the two ends. Germline loops: CDR1 SGHRS, CDR2 YFSETQ.

This chain joins TRBV6-5 and TRBJ1-1; D is unresolved. The germline V gene encodes CDR1 MNHEY and CDR2 SVGAGI. Trimming took off 2 bases at V and 1 base at J, with 11 bases between the two ends. The CDR3 spans 15 residues. The CDR3 region has the DNA TGTGCCAGCAGTTACGTCAGTAAGAAGAACACTGAAGCTTTCTTT. Translating it yields CASSYVSKKNTEAFF.

This clone was detected only once. The chain recombines TRBV18 with TRBJ2-4, with 8 bases lining up with TRBD2. J was trimmed by 7 bases and V by 4 bases; bases with no gene match: 15. Germline CDR1 is KGHSH and CDR2 is LQKENI. The CDR3 length is 17 residues. This CDR3 reads CASSQGTRRDAVNIQYF. The CDR3 nucleotides are TGTGCCAGCTCACAAGGGACTAGGCGGGATGCGGTGAACATTCAGTACTTC.

This chain joins TRBV7-9 and TRBJ2-1, with 12 bases lining up with TRBD2. CDR1 SEHNR and CDR2 FQNEAQ come from the germline V gene (reference sequence). Trimming cost V 2 bases and J 7 bases; bases outside gene matches: 6. The CDR3 loop spans 16 amino acids. Here the CDR3 reads CASSLSLAGGRNEQFF. The CDR3 DNA reads TGTGCCAGCAGCTTATCTCTAGCGGGAGGGCGAAATGAGCAGTTCTTC.

V is TRBV7-3 and J is TRBJ2-7; TRBD1 might be the D (7 bases). V gave up 5 bases and J gave up 6 bases, with 14 bases separating them. The length of the CDR3 is 13 residues. The germline CDR1 and CDR2 sequences are SGHTA and FQGTGA. CDR3 DNA sequence: TGTGCCAGCAGCCCCTCAGGGGGAGGCGAGCAGTACTTC. The encoded protein is CASSPSGGGEQYF.

The chain has TRBV5-1 and TRBJ1-1; a possible D gene is TRBD1 (6 bases). Trimming removed 3 bases at V and 8 bases at J, with 14 bases between. Per the germline V gene, CDR1 is SGHRS and CDR2 is YFSETQ. This CDR3 is built from 13 residues. The CDR3 reads CASSSIGQPEAFF. The DNA of the CDR3 is TGCGCCAGCAGCTCTATTGGACAGCCAGAAGCTTTCTTT.

This chain joins TRBV19 and TRBJ1-5, with 7 bases matching TRBD1. This CDR3 has 15 amino acids. The germline V gene has CDR1 LNHDA and CDR2 SQIVND (reference sequence). The V gene end was trimmed by 5 bases and the J gene end by 0 bases; junction bases not matched to a gene: 4. CDR3 residues: CASSHRGSSNQPQHF. CDR3 DNA: TGTGCCAGTAGTCACAGGGGCTCTAGCAATCAGCCCCAGCATTTT. The full variable domain, with the rest looked up from reference TRBV19 and TRBJ1-5, is DGGITQSPKYLFRKEGQNVTLSCEQNLNHDAMYWYRQDPGQGLRLIYYSQIVNDFQKGDIAEGYSVSREKKESFPLTVTSAQKNPTAFYLCASSHRGSSNQPQHFGDGTRLSIL.

CDR3 in amino acids: CASSPYLTRENTDTQYF. The CDR3 region has the DNA TGTGCCAGCAGTCCTTACCTTACTCGCGAAAACACAGATACGCAGTATTTT. The V gene is TRBV27, the J gene TRBJ2-3; D is undetermined. The ends were cut back, 5 bases at V and 2 bases at J, with 20 bases in the middle. The CDR3 spans 17 residues. Per germline, CDR1 MNHEY and CDR2 SMNVEV (reference sequence).

V and J are TRBV7-3 and TRBJ2-2, with D maybe TRBD1 (5 bases). CDR3 size: 14 residues. The V and J ends lost 5 bases and 2 bases respectively, with 9 bases between them. Germline V gene lookup returns CDR1 SGHTA and CDR2 FQGTGA. The CDR3 loop is CASSRGSNTGELFF. The CDR3 nucleotides are TGTGCCAGCAGCAGGGGCAGTAACACCGGGGAGCTGTTTTTT. The full variable domain, completed using reference TRBV7-3 and TRBJ2-2, is GAGVSQTPSNKVTEKGKYVELRCDPISGHTALYWYRQSLGQGPEFLIYFQGTGAADDSGLPNDRFFAVRPEGSVSTLKIQRTERGDSAVYLCASSRGSNTGELFFGEGSRLTVL.

The gene calls are TRBV15 and TRBJ2-1, with 9 bases aligning to TRBD2. The V segment lost 4 bases and the J segment 4 bases; nucleotides outside the gene matches: 5. The CDR3 runs to 15 residues. The germline V gene encodes CDR1 LNHNV and CDR2 YYDKDF (reference sequence). The chain's CDR3 is CATSKGGRGYNEQFF. CDR3 sequence (DNA): TGTGCCACCAGCAAAGGCGGGAGGGGTTACAATGAGCAGTTCTTC. Full variable domain (outside the CDR3, taken from reference TRBV15 and TRBJ2-1): DAMVIQNPRYQVTQFGKPVTLSCSQTLNHNVMYWYQQKSSQAPKLLFHYYDKDFNNEADTPDNFQSRRPNTSFCFLDIRSPGLGDTAMYLCATSKGGRGYNEQFFGPGTRLTVL.

This rearrangement joins TRBV18 to TRBJ1-5; 9 bases agree with TRBD1. CDR3 length equals 18 residues. Germline CDR1 KGHSH, CDR2 LQKENI. The junction had 11 bases not matched to a gene; V was cut back by 2 bases and J by 3 bases. The chain's CDR3 is CASSPKGQGPGINQPQHF. The CDR3 bases are TGTGCCAGCTCACCAAAAGGACAGGGGCCCGGAATCAATCAGCCCCAGCATTTT.

The V call is TRBV6-5, the J call TRBJ2-7, with 8 bases fitting TRBD1. The V gene end was trimmed by 6 bases and the J gene end by 0 bases; junction bases not matched to a gene: 7. The CDR3 covers 15 residues. Germline CDR1 is MNHEY and CDR2 is SVGAGI. The chain's CDR3 is CASRLGQGRSYEQYF. CDR3 sequence (DNA): TGTGCCAGCAGGCTTGGACAGGGTCGCTCCTACGAGCAGTACTTC.

This clone has only one observation. The junction does not match germline at one end; this may be a read error. The rearrangement joins TRBV4-1 to TRBJ2-6; a possible D gene is TRBD1 (5 bases). Germline CDR1 is MGHRA and CDR2 is YSYEKL. The CDR3 loop spans 19 amino acids. CDR3 DNA: TGCGCCAGCAGCCATACTAAGGGGCGGAGCATCTCTGGGGCCAACGGCCTGACTTTC. Protein sequence: CASSHTKGRSISGANGLTF.

The table lists this clone with a count of one. The chain couples TRBV5-4 to TRBJ1-4, with 7 positions matching TRBD1. Trimming cost V 4 bases and J 5 bases; bases outside gene matches: 5. In germline, CDR1 is SGHNT, CDR2 YYREEE (reference sequence). CDR3 length equals 14 residues. Written as DNA, the CDR3 is TGTGCCAGCAGCCCAGGGGGGATCAATGAAAAACTGTTTTTT. Translation gives CASSPGGINEKLFF. Based on the CDR3 plus reference TRBV5-4 and TRBJ1-4, the full variable domain is ETGVTQSPTHLIKTRGQQVTLRCSSQSGHNTVSWYQQALGQGPQFIFQYYREEENGRGNFPPRFSGLQFPNYSSELNVNALELDDSALYLCASSPGGINEKLFFGSGTQLSVL.

This chain connects TRBV30 to TRBJ2-7; D call uncertain. Germline loops: CDR1 GTSNPN, CDR2 SVGIG (reference sequence). This CDR3 has 14 residues. Trimming took off 0 bases at V and 3 bases at J, with 12 bases between the two ends. The CDR3 loop reads CAWSVAGRYYEQYF. DNA of the CDR3: TGTGCCTGGAGTGTGGCAGGCAGATACTACGAGCAGTACTTC.

The chain joins TRBV7-9 to TRBJ1-2; D is possibly TRBD1 (6 bases). The CDR3 spans 14 residues. Germline V gene lookup returns CDR1 SEHNR and CDR2 FQNEAQ (reference sequence). Trimming took 5 bases from V and 8 from J, leaving 18 bases between them. CDR3 sequence reads: CASSPGGGMWGYTF. The CDR3 DNA sequence: TGTGCCAGCAGCCCTGGGGGGGGCATGTGGGGCTACACCTTC.

This clone is a singleton in its sample. The gene calls are TRBV5-6 and TRBJ1-1; perhaps TRBD1 as D (5 bases). The CDR3 spans 14 residues. The germline CDR1 and CDR2 sequences are SGHDT and YYEEEE. The V and J ends lost 5 bases and 3 bases respectively, with 14 bases between them. CDR3 nucleotide sequence: TGTGCCAGCAGGTGGGGTGCGGGGGACACTGAAGCTTTCTTT. It translates to CASRWGAGDTEAFF.

This chain uses TRBV5-4 with TRBJ2-5; the D gene is possibly TRBD2 (6 bases). Trimming left V 4 bases short and J 5 bases short, with 15 bases between. The CDR3 consists of 14 residues. CDR1 is SGHNT and CDR2 is YYREEE in the germline V gene (reference sequence). CDR3 bases: TGTGCCAGCAGCACGGGACTCCCCCCCGAGACCCAGTACTTC. As protein: CASSTGLPPETQYF.

J is TRBJ2-1 and V is TRBV9; tentative D call: TRBD2 (5 bases). Germline lookup yields CDR1 SGDLS and CDR2 YYNGEE. This CDR3 has 11 residues. V was trimmed by 4 bases and J by 10 bases, leaving 9 bases between them. The CDR3: CASSIRGEQFF. DNA of the CDR3: TGTGCCAGCAGCATACGAGGGGAGCAGTTCTTC.

The rearrangement joins TRBV4-1 to TRBJ2-7; a weak D match, TRBD1 (5 bases). V lost 1 base and J 1 base, leaving 8 bases between the germline ends. The CDR3 is 14 amino acids. The germline CDR1 and CDR2 sequences are MGHRA and YSYEKL. CDR3 loop: CASSQVTVSYEQYF. For the CDR3, the DNA is TGCGCCAGCAGCCAAGTGACAGTGTCCTACGAGCAGTACTTC.

The V call is TRBV2, the J call TRBJ2-3, with 8 bases fitting TRBD2. This CDR3 comprises 16 residues. The ends lost 1 base at V and 1 base at J; junction bases unmatched: 4. In germline, CDR1 is SNHLY, CDR2 FYNNEI. The CDR3 sequence is CASSEEAGVGTDTQYF. The CDR3 coding sequence is TGTGCCAGCAGTGAAGAAGCGGGAGTGGGCACAGATACGCAGTATTTT.

The J gene is TRBJ2-1, the V gene TRBV4-2; the match to TRBD2 covers 12 bases. This CDR3 contains 19 residues. Germline CDR1 LGHNA, CDR2 YNFKEQ. V was pared by 1 base and J by 12 bases, with 19 bases of the junction left unmatched. CDR3 coding DNA: TGTGCCAGCAGCCAAGCTACGACTAGCGGGAGAAGTAAGCGGGAGGGGCAGTTCTTC. It encodes CASSQATTSGRSKREGQFF.

The gene calls are TRBV6-1 and TRBJ2-7; 7 bases line up with TRBD1. Germline assignment: CDR1 MNHNS and CDR2 SASEGT. The V and J ends lost 2 bases and 4 bases, in that order; junction bases with no gene match: 11. The CDR3 has 16 residues. This CDR3 is CASSERTGVASYEQYF. The CDR3 nucleotides are TGTGCCAGCAGTGAAAGGACAGGAGTGGCCTCTTACGAGCAGTACTTC.

This clone showed up just a few times. V and J are TRBV9 and TRBJ2-5; 8 bases line up with TRBD1. CDR1 is SGDLS, CDR2 YYNGEE, per germline. The CDR3 consists of 15 residues. The trim removed 4 bases at V and 11 bases at J, leaving 16 bases unmatched. Here the CDR3 reads CASSIEPGTGVEQYF. The CDR3 nucleotides read TGTGCCAGCAGCATAGAACCCGGGACAGGCGTGGAGCAGTACTTC.

This chain uses TRBV5-1 with TRBJ1-2, with TRBD1 matching over 7 bases. V shed 4 bases and J 4 bases; nucleotides not matched to a gene: 13. The CDR3 extends over 16 amino acids. In germline, CDR1 is SGHRS, CDR2 YFSETQ. The CDR3 loop reads CASSPYEGAGFYGYTF. For the CDR3, the DNA is TGCGCCAGCAGCCCCTATGAGGGGGCAGGATTCTATGGCTACACCTTC.

This sequence joins TRBV7-2 and TRBJ1-5; no clear D. The germline CDR1 and CDR2 sequences are SGHTA and FQGNSA. The CDR3 runs 15 residues. Between the trimmed V and J ends, which lost 3 bases and 1 base, there was a span of 10 bases. DNA for the CDR3: TGTGCCAGCAGCTTGTGGCCCAACAGCAATCAGCCCCAGCATTTT. Protein sequence: CASSLWPNSNQPQHF.

The V call is TRBV7-3, the J call TRBJ1-2; a weak D match, TRBD1 (5 bases). V was trimmed by 7 bases and J by 4 bases, leaving 22 bases between them. The CDR3 runs to 16 residues. Germline-derived CDR1 and CDR2 are SGHTA and FQGTGA. The CDR3 region is CASTQDDSRPLYGYTF. Here the CDR3 DNA reads TGTGCCAGCACCCAGGACGACAGCCGACCTCTCTATGGCTACACCTTC.

This clone was detected only once. The V gene is TRBV6-5, the J gene TRBJ2-1, with 8 bases fitting TRBD1. Germline V lookup: CDR1 MNHEY, CDR2 SVGAGI. Unmatched junction bases numbered 6, after V lost 0 bases and J lost 5 bases. This CDR3 is 16 amino acids long. CDR3 sequence: CASSYSMGRGHNEQFF. The CDR3 DNA is TGTGCCAGCAGTTACTCGATGGGCAGGGGGCACAATGAGCAGTTCTTC.